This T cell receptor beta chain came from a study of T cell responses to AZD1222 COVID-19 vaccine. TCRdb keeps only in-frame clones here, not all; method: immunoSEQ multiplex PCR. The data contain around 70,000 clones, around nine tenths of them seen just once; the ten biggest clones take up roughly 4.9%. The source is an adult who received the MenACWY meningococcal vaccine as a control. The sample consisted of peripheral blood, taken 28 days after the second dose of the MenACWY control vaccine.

CDR3 DNA: TGTGCCAGCAGTTCCACGGACAGGGGGCTCTACAATGAGCAGTTCTTC. Its translation: CASSSTDRGLYNEQFF. This rearrangement joins TRBV6-5 to TRBJ2-1; TRBD1 agrees at 11 bases. This CDR3 has 16 amino acids. Germline CDR1 reads MNHEY; CDR2 reads SVGAGI. The V gene end was trimmed by 4 bases and the J gene end by 3 bases; junction bases not matched to a gene: 5.